Shown below are 26 T cell receptor beta chains from a single sample sequenced in a study of T cell responses to AZD1222 COVID-19 vaccine. Profiling relied on immunoSEQ multiplex PCR, and the TCRdb table lists in-frame clones only, not all of them. The data contain roughly 100,000 clones, roughly 91% of them singletons. Sequencing used peripheral blood, obtained on day 0 of AZD1222 vaccination. Receptor source: an adult in good health.

This clone was seen once. The chain links TRBV5-1 to TRBJ2-3; D is undetermined. CDR3 length: 14 amino acids. Germline V gene lookup returns CDR1 SGHRS and CDR2 YFSETQ. Trimming took 2 bases from V and 0 from J, leaving 7 bases between them. The CDR3 bases are TGCGCCAGCAGCTTTGATATTAGCACAGATACGCAGTATTTT. Its protein product is CASSFDISTDTQYF.

V gene TRBV5-5 combines with J gene TRBJ1-2; 8 positions match TRBD1. J lost 8 bases, V lost 4 bases, and 13 bases had no gene match. The CDR3 is made up of 15 amino acids. Germline V gene sequence: CDR1 SGHKS, CDR2 YYEKEE (reference sequence). The CDR3 coding sequence is TGTGCCAGCAGCCTGCAGGGGGCGTCGGTGGGCGGCTACACCTTC. It specifies CASSLQGASVGGYTF.

The chain is built from TRBV5-6 and TRBJ1-4; tentatively, D is TRBD1 (5 bases). This CDR3 comprises 14 residues. CDR1 is SGHDT and CDR2 is YYEEEE in the germline V gene. The V gene lost 1 base and the J gene lost 7 bases, with 11 bases spanning the gap. The CDR3 loop reads CASSLRGTAEKLFF. The CDR3 DNA reads as TGTGCCAGCAGCTTGAGGGGCACAGCTGAAAAACTGTTTTTT.

Written as DNA, the CDR3 is TGTGCCAGCAGTCAGGGACTAGCGGGGTACTACGAGCAGTACTTC. It yields the protein CASSQGLAGYYEQYF. This chain joins TRBV27 and TRBJ2-7; 13 bases map to TRBD2. Germline CDR1 and CDR2: MNHEY and SMNVEV (reference sequence). CDR3 length equals 15 residues. The junction had 4 bases not matched to a gene; V was cut back by 5 bases and J by 3 bases.

CDR3 nucleotides: TGCGCCAGCAGGGGGACAGGGTATAATTCACCCCTCCACTTT. This encodes CASRGTGYNSPLHF. V usage is TRBV10-2 and J usage is TRBJ1-6; 9 nucleotides agree with TRBD1. Looked up from germline, CDR1 is WSHSY and CDR2 is SAAADI. Trimming took 6 bases from V and 4 from J; bases not matched to a gene: 1. CDR3 length: 14 amino acids.

The CDR3 protein is CAWSVWQQETQYF. The CDR3 nucleotides read TGTGCCTGGAGTGTATGGCAGCAAGAGACCCAGTACTTC. The genes are TRBV30 and TRBJ2-5, with no clear D. V lost 0 bases and J 2 bases, leaving 7 bases between the germline ends. The length of the CDR3 is 13 residues. Germline V gives CDR1 GTSNPN, CDR2 SVGIG (reference sequence).

V gene TRBV5-4 combines with J gene TRBJ2-6; D not certain. Germline V gives CDR1 SGHNT, CDR2 YYREEE (reference sequence). Trimming took 1 base from V and 3 from J, leaving 5 bases between them. CDR3 length: 14 amino acids. The CDR3 loop reads CASSLFVGANVLTF. CDR3 nucleotide sequence: TGTGCCAGCAGCTTGTTTGTTGGGGCCAACGTCCTGACTTTC.

The genes are TRBV28 and TRBJ1-1; possible D gene TRBD1, 6 bases. V lost 4 bases and J lost 8, with 20 bases in between. This CDR3 spans 15 amino acids. Germline V CDR1 and CDR2: MDHEN, SYDVKM. CDR3 protein: CASSSPRGGRGEAFF. DNA for the CDR3: TGTGCCAGCAGTTCCCCCCGGGGGGGGCGAGGGGAAGCTTTCTTT.

The V gene is TRBV28, the J gene TRBJ1-5; no firm D call. Trimming left V 1 base short and J 3 bases short, with 10 bases between. Germline CDR1 and CDR2: MDHEN and SYDVKM. The CDR3 covers 15 residues. For the CDR3, the DNA is TGTGCCAGCAGTTTATCCTCGGGAGCCAATCAGCCCCAGCATTTT. This gives the protein CASSLSSGANQPQHF.

The chain carries TRBV5-1 and TRBJ1-3; 8 nucleotides match TRBD1. Germline V lookup: CDR1 SGHRS, CDR2 YFSETQ. V was clipped by 1 base and J by 2 bases; unmatched bases: 2. The CDR3 has 15 amino acids. The CDR3 nucleotides are TGCGCCAGCAGCTTGCAACAGGGGGCTGGAAACACCATATATTTT. This encodes CASSLQQGAGNTIYF.

The chain joins TRBV28 to TRBJ1-5; D is ambiguous. Per germline, CDR1 MDHEN and CDR2 SYDVKM. Trimming took off 6 bases at V and 6 bases at J, with 15 bases between the two ends. This CDR3 contains 14 residues. The CDR3 loop reads CASRAGSRSQPQHF. CDR3 DNA sequence: TGTGCCAGCAGGGCCGGGTCCCGGAGTCAGCCCCAGCATTTT.

The V call is TRBV9, the J call TRBJ2-7; possible D gene TRBD1, 5 bases. The CDR3 is made up of 14 amino acids. CDR1 is SGDLS and CDR2 is YYNGEE in the germline V gene. V gave up 0 bases and J gave up 7 bases, with 14 bases separating them. The CDR3 here is CASSVGTGLGEQYF. The DNA for the CDR3 is TGTGCCAGCAGCGTAGGAACAGGTCTTGGAGAGCAGTACTTC.

This clone was picked up one time. The rearrangement uses TRBV28 and TRBJ1-2; 7 bases match TRBD1. CDR1 and CDR2 (germline): MDHEN, SYDVKM. The V gene end was trimmed by 4 bases and the J gene end by 6 bases; junction bases not matched to a gene: 5. The CDR3 is 13 residues long. Here the CDR3 DNA reads TGTGCCAGCAGTTCCAACAGGGGCAATGGCTACACCTTC. Translation gives CASSSNRGNGYTF.

The chain links TRBV4-1 to TRBJ2-7; 14 nucleotides agree with TRBD2. The germline V gene encodes CDR1 MGHRA and CDR2 YSYEKL. CDR3 length: 17 residues. J lost 4 bases, V lost 4 bases, and 9 bases had no gene match. The CDR3 region has the DNA TGCGCCAGCAGCCTCGCCGGGACTAGCGGGAGAGTATACGAGCAGTACTTC. Protein sequence: CASSLAGTSGRVYEQYF.

V gene TRBV7-2 combines with J gene TRBJ2-1; 8 bases agree with TRBD2. This CDR3 comprises 16 residues. Losses at the gene ends were 2 bases for V and 4 bases for J; bases not matched to a gene: 7. From germline, CDR1 is SGHTA and CDR2 FQGNSA. CDR3 region: CASSLSGSGMYNEQFF. CDR3 in DNA: TGTGCCAGCAGCTTAAGTGGTAGCGGGATGTACAATGAGCAGTTCTTC.

This CDR3 reads CASSLAGPQSSEKLFF. The CDR3 coding sequence is TGCGCCAGCAGCTTGGCCGGGCCTCAGTCGAGTGAAAAACTGTTTTTT. The V call is TRBV5-1, the J call TRBJ1-4; no clear D gene. The V end was cut by 0 bases, the J end by 7 bases, with 16 bases between. CDR1 is SGHRS and CDR2 is YFSETQ in the germline V gene. This CDR3 comprises 16 residues.

The chain links TRBV7-2 to TRBJ1-1; tentative D call: TRBD1 (6 bases). Germline loops: CDR1 SGHTA, CDR2 FQGNSA. V lost 5 bases to trimming and J lost 11 bases, with 15 bases between them. This CDR3 contains 12 residues. CDR3 amino acids: CASSRTALRAFF. Written as DNA, the CDR3 is TGTGCCAGCAGCCGGACAGCCTTGCGGGCTTTCTTT.

The chain couples TRBV6-5 to TRBJ1-5; D is perhaps TRBD1 (6 bases). Trimming took off 2 bases at V and 8 bases at J, with 13 bases between the two ends. Germline values: CDR1 MNHEY, CDR2 SVGAGI. CDR3 length: 14 residues. The CDR3 here is CASSYDGGGKPQHF. CDR3 coding DNA: TGTGCCAGCAGTTACGATGGAGGGGGTAAGCCCCAGCATTTT.

This clone was observed a single time. The chain is built from TRBV24-1 and TRBJ1-5, with 9 bases that match TRBD1. Germline assignment: CDR1 KGHDR and CDR2 SFDVKD. Losses at the gene ends were 6 bases for V and 5 bases for J; bases not matched to a gene: 10. The CDR3 is 16 residues long. CDR3 sequence: CATSPNRDRDHQPQHF. The CDR3 nucleotides read TGTGCCACCAGTCCTAACCGGGACAGGGATCATCAGCCCCAGCATTTT.

The chain uses TRBV28 and TRBJ2-7, with D possibly being TRBD1 or TRBD2 (5 bases each). CDR1 and CDR2 from the germline V gene are MDHEN and SYDVKM. Trimming pared 3 bases from V and 4 bases from J, leaving 13 bases between. The CDR3 covers 14 residues. CDR3 nucleotide sequence: TGTGCCAGCAGTTTGCGGGTGGGGCGATACGAGCAGTACTTC. Translated: CASSLRVGRYEQYF.

The rearrangement links TRBV28 to TRBJ2-7; 8 bases agree with TRBD1. Looked up from germline, CDR1 is MDHEN and CDR2 is SYDVKM. Trimming at V came to 3 bases and at J to 7 bases, leaving 8 bases not matched to a gene. This CDR3 has 14 residues. The CDR3 coding sequence is TGTGCCAGCAGTTTGTCGCAGGGGGCGCGGGAGCAGTACTTC. It is translated as CASSLSQGAREQYF.

The chain combines TRBV18 with TRBJ2-1; 7 nucleotides line up with TRBD2. Germline assignment: CDR1 KGHSH and CDR2 LQKENI. Unmatched junction bases numbered 5, after V lost 6 bases and J lost 6 bases. CDR3 length: 13 residues. As DNA, the CDR3 is TGTGCCAGCTCGCCGGGACTACTCAATGAGCAGTTCTTC. Translating it yields CASSPGLLNEQFF.

The chain recombines TRBV28 with TRBJ2-1; D may match TRBD1 or TRBD2 (7 bases each). V was cut by 2 bases and J by 0 bases, with 14 bases left in between. Per germline, CDR1 MDHEN and CDR2 SYDVKM. This CDR3 is built from 17 residues. The CDR3 DNA sequence: TGTGCCAGCAGTTTAGCCAGGGGGGGTAGCTCCTACAATGAGCAGTTCTTC. It codes for CASSLARGGSSYNEQFF.

The chain uses TRBV27 and TRBJ2-7; 12 bases are a match to TRBD1. Germline-derived CDR1 and CDR2 are MNHEY and SMNVEV (reference sequence). V gave up 5 bases and J gave up 5 bases; unmatched junction bases: 7. The CDR3 is 15 amino acids. The CDR3 region has the DNA TGTGCCAGCAGTCCCACGGGACAGGGGGCCCACGAGCAGTACTTC. It is translated as CASSPTGQGAHEQYF.

V is TRBV25-1 and J is TRBJ1-5; D call uncertain. Between the trimmed V and J ends, which lost 4 bases and 6 bases, there was a span of 10 bases. The CDR3 contains 13 residues. Germline loops: CDR1 MGHDK, CDR2 SYGVNS. CDR3 sequence (DNA): TGTGCCAGCAGTGGCCTCGGGAGTCAGCCCCAGCATTTT. Translating gives CASSGLGSQPQHF. Full variable domain (outside the CDR3, taken from reference TRBV25-1 and TRBJ1-5): EADIYQTPRYLVIGTGKKITLECSQTMGHDKMYWYQQDPGMELHLIHYSYGVNSTEKGDLSSESTVSRIRTEHFPLTLESARPSHTSQYLCASSGLGSQPQHFGDGTRLSIL.

This chain joins TRBV30 and TRBJ2-7; 8 bases fit TRBD1. Germline V CDR1 and CDR2: GTSNPN, SVGIG (reference sequence). Trimming took 3 bases from V and 0 from J; bases not matched to a gene: 4. The CDR3 loop spans 14 amino acids. In nucleotides, the CDR3 is TGTGCCTGGAGGCAGGACAGGGTCTCCTACGAGCAGTACTTC. Translating it yields CAWRQDRVSYEQYF.